This record covers a single TCR beta chain. This entry is derived from a study of shared T cell receptors in the human thymus. Repertoires were generated with immunoSEQ multiplex PCR, while TCRdb's copy carries only in-frame clones and drops some. The repertoire holds just under 550,000 clones, with around 82% as singletons. These data were likewise used in another study, on human thymus T cells. From that second work: Healthy Finnish infants undergoing corrective surgery for congenital heart defects were the donors. Thymus specimens were resections from corrective heart surgery. V and J gene usage appeared biased in thymic and blood repertoires. Unrelated individuals were reported by related research to share highly overlapping thymic repertoires.

The source material was thymocytes. This TCR was recovered from a boy in the first two years of life with a congenital heart defect.

CDR3 region: CASSPPGLASGELFF. The CDR3 region has the DNA TGTGCCAGCTCACCCCCGGGACTAGCAAGCGGGGAGCTGTTTTTT. The chain recombines TRBV18 with TRBJ2-2, with 9 bases matching TRBD2. The CDR3 spans 15 residues. Germline CDR1 KGHSH, CDR2 LQKENI. Trimming cost V 3 bases and J 7 bases; bases outside gene matches: 6.